This T cell receptor (beta chain) derives from a study of T cell responses to AZD1222 COVID-19 vaccine. Findings and caveats of the study: It was only after the peak T cell response that any repertoires were sampled. Mostly white British, mostly female donors; authors suggested clonal diversity may be underestimated. Reports say nearly half of spike-specific TCRs go after unmutated variant regions.

Method: immunoSEQ multiplex PCR; TCRdb's copy keeps in-frame clones and lacks some. The table records around 110,000 clones, about 90% of them present only once. Pooled in the analysis were second doses at about 4 or about 12 weeks. V gave up 9 bases and J gave up 8 bases, with 10 bases separating them. This CDR3 spans 11 amino acids. Germline V gene lookup returns CDR1 ENHRY and CDR2 SYGVKD. Notes on this clone: Its specificity is not known.

Specimen: peripheral blood, collected 28 days after the second AZD1222 dose. This clonotype was obtained from an adult who received the AZD1222 COVID-19 vaccine. V and J are TRBV10-3 and TRBJ1-4; tentatively, D is TRBD1 (5 bases). CDR3 in DNA: TGTGCCATTGGGGGAGGCGAAAAACTGTTTTTT. This codes for CAIGGGEKLFF.